This T cell receptor (beta chain) was identified during a study of T-cell reconstitution after alpha-beta-depleted transplantation in children (dated by TCRdb to the mid-2010s). Looking at the study overall: T-cell immune reconstitution after TCRalphabeta/CD19-depleted allogeneic hematopoietic cell transplantation in children was quantitatively tracked in the study by means of TCR repertoire profiling.

Library creation used PCR. The instrument given in TCRdb is Illumina HiSeq 2500. To normalize quantification of the TCRbeta repertoire, the TCR libraries were built with molecular barcoding that relied on unique molecular identifiers. The public sequencing data were trimmed at Q25 with fastp and processed into clonotypes with MiXCR by TCRdb, which kept only in-frame beta chains. For every CDR3 protein sequence, its rows merge into one entry that carries the most common genes and DNA. The sample profile shows over 550,000 distinct CDR3 sequences; roughly a tenth of them were found once. Less than 5% of the sample is held by the ten biggest clonotypes. At least ten counts were recorded for this clonotype. The antigen it recognizes is unknown. No much larger clone exists at a distance of one base, and base qualities are not known. From a lookup of the germline V gene, CDR1 and CDR2 are SGHRS and YFSETQ. Its CDR3 holds 15 amino acids, cysteine through phenylalanine. Only the CDR3 region is kept as DNA, spanning 45 bases read in frame from base 1. At the junction V is shortened by 5 bases and J by 6 bases, with 17 bases in between.

The TCR comes from a human donor who donated a stem cell graft to a child with acute myeloid leukemia. This material consisted of PBMCs from the stem cell graft donor, taken from the stem cell graft. The chain is made from TRBV5-1 and TRBJ2-2; TRBD1 might be the D gene, on 6 matching bases. The CDR3 has the sequence CASSEQGEGSGELFF. The bases are TGCGCCAGCAGTGAACAGGGAGAAGGTTCCGGGGAGCTGTTTTTT.